The clone carrying this TCR beta chain appeared many times. This specimen belongs to a study of regulatory T cells in long-lasting Graves disease. Study details: Graves' patients (newly diagnosed) had been on antithyroid drugs under 3 months.

The time point denotes: newly diagnosed GD, antithyroid drugs for less than 3 months. Extracted PBMC RNA gave rise to the TCR library. Losses at the gene ends were 11 bases for V and 9 bases for J; bases not matched to a gene: 1. Germline CDR1 and CDR2: SGHTA and FQGTGA. The CDR3 runs 9 residues. Arm-PCR of CDR3 regions and iRepertoire HTBI primers were used to build TCR beta libraries. Each CDR3 protein gets one entry after TCRdb re-called the multiplex PCR reads with MiXCR. The sample carries 350,000 to 450,000 distinct CDR3 sequences, approximately 16% recorded once. Separately, the same data were catalogued under a study of T cells in Graves' hyperthyroidism and ophthalmopathy. That work adds: Those with hyperthyroidism were 18 to 65 years old, newly diagnosed, and ill for under 2 months.

This clonotype was sampled from a woman in her thirties or forties with Graves disease. The sample here was peripheral blood mononuclear cells (PBMCs), taken at new diagnosis, from a patient treated with antithyroid drugs. The genes are TRBV7-3 and TRBJ2-1, with TRBD2 identical over 7 bases. DNA for the CDR3: TGTGCCCGCGGGGGTGAGCAGTTCTTC. It translates to CARGGEQFF. The whole variable domain, filled in from reference TRBV7-3 and TRBJ2-1, reads GAGVSQTPSNKVTEKGKYVELRCDPISGHTALYWYRQSLGQGPEFLIYFQGTGAADDSGLPNDRFFAVRPEGSVSTLKIQRTERGDSAVYLCARGGEQFFGPGTRLTVL.